This T cell receptor beta chain was observed in a study of cytotoxic CD8 clonotypes in ibrutinib-treated CLL. Overall study: Across samples, productive templates numbered around 260,000 and productive rearrangements reached 80,000 to 100,000 on average.

Genomic DNA in a quantity of about 2 micrograms was derived from cryopreserved PBMCs for TCR beta libraries. Repertoires were generated with immunoSEQ multiplex PCR, while TCRdb's copy carries only in-frame clones and drops some. This sample has tens of thousands of clones, with roughly 70% found just once. The CDR3 totals 12 residues. V was shortened by 6 bases and J by 4 bases, with 12 bases between the two germline ends. CDR1 and CDR2 from the germline V gene are SQVTM and ANQGSEA. General study points: Clonality measured at baseline exceeded age-matched healthy donors, tracking circulating CD8+ T-cell counts.

Note on this clone: Antigen: not known.

The chain employs TRBV29-1 and TRBJ1-2; D possibly corresponds to TRBD1 (5 bases). The source was PBMCs, collected after 12 months of ibrutinib treatment. The clonotype comes from a human donor with chronic lymphocytic leukemia. This CDR3 is CSVRGAVYGYTF. The CDR3 bases are TGCAGCGTGCGAGGGGCGGTCTATGGCTACACCTTC.